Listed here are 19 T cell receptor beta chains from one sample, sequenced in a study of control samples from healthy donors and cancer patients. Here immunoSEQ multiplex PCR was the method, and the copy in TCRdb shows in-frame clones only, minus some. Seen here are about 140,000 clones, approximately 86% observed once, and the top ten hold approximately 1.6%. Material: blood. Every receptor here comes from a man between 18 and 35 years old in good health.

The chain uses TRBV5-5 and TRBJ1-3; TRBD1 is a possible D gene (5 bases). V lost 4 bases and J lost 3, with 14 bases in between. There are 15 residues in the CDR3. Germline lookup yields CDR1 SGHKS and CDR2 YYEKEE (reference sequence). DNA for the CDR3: TGTGCCAGCAGCAGAGGGTTGACAGTTGGAAACACCATATATTTT. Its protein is CASSRGLTVGNTIYF.

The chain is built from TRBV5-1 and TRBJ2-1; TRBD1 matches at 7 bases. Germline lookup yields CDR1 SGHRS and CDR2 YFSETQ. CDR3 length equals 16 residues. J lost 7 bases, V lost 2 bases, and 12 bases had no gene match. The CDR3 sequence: CASSFSRQGRSNEQFF. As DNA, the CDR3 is TGCGCCAGCAGCTTCAGTAGACAGGGCAGGAGTAATGAGCAGTTCTTC.

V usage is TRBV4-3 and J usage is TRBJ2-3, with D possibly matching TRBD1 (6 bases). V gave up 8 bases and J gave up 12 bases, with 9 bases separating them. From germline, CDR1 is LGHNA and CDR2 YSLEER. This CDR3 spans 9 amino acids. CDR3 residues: CASGDIQYF. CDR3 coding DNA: TGCGCCAGCGGGGACATTCAGTATTTT.

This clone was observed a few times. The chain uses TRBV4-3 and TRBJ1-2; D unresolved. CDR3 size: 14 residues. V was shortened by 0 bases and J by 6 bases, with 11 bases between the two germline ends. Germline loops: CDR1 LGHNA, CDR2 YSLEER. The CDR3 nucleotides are TGCGCCAGCAGCCAAGATGCGGCCGGTGATGGCTACACCTTC. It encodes CASSQDAAGDGYTF.

CDR3 sequence: CASSLSRGGQEQYF. As DNA, the CDR3 is TGTGCCAGCAGCTTGTCCCGGGGGGGCCAAGAGCAGTACTTC. The chain links TRBV27 to TRBJ2-7, with 8 bases aligning to TRBD2. V trimming: 6 bases; J trimming: 7 bases; junction bases outside the gene matches: 11. Germline V lookup: CDR1 MNHEY, CDR2 SMNVEV (reference sequence). This CDR3 is built from 14 residues.

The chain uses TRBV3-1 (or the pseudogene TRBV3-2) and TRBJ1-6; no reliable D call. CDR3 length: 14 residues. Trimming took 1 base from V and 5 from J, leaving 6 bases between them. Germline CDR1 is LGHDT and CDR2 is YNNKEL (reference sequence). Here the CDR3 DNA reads TGTGCCAGCAGCCAAGTAGTCGATAATTCACCCCTCCACTTT. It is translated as CASSQVVDNSPLHF.

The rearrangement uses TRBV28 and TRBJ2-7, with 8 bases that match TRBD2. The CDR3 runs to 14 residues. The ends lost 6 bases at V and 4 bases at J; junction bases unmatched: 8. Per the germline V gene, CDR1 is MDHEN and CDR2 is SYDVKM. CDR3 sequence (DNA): TGTGCCAGCAGGCCGGGGGGGGGCCTATACGAGCAGTACTTC. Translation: CASRPGGGLYEQYF.

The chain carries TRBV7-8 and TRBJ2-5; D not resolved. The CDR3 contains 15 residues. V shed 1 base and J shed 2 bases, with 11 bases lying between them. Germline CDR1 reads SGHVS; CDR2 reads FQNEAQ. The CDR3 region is CASSLVEESQETQYF. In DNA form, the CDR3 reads TGTGCCAGCAGCTTAGTCGAGGAGAGTCAAGAGACCCAGTACTTC.

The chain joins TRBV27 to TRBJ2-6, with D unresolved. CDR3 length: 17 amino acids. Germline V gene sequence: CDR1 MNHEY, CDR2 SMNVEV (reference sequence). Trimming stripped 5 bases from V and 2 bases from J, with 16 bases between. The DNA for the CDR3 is TGTGCCAGCAGTACGTGGCCTGCCATCACTGGGGCCAACGTCCTGACTTTC. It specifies CASSTWPAITGANVLTF.

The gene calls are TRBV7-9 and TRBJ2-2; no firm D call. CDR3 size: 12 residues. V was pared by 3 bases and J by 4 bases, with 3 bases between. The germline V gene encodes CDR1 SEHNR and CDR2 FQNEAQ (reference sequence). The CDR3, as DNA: TGTGCCAGCAGCTTCGTCACCGGGGAGCTGTTTTTT. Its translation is CASSFVTGELFF.

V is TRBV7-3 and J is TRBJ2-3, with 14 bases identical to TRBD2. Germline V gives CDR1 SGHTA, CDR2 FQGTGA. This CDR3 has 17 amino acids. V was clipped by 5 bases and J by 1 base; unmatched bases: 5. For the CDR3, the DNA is TGTGCCAGCAGCCCCAAGGGACTAGCGGGGGGCACAGATACGCAGTATTTT. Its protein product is CASSPKGLAGGTDTQYF.

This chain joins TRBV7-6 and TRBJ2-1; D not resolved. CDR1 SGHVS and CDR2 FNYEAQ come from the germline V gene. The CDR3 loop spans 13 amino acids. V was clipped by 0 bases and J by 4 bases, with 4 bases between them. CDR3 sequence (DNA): TGTGCCAGCAGCTTAGCGGCATACAATGAGCAGTTCTTC. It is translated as CASSLAAYNEQFF.

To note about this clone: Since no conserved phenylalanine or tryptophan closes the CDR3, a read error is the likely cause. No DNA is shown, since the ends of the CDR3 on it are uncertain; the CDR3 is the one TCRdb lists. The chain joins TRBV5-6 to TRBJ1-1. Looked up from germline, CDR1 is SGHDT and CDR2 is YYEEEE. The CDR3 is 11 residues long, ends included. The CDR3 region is CASSLSRIKYG.

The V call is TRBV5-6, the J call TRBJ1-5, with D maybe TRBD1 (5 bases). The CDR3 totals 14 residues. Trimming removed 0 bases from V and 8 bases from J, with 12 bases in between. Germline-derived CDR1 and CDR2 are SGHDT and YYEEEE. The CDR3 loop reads CASSLVGGSEPQHF. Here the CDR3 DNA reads TGTGCCAGCAGCTTGGTTGGGGGGTCGGAGCCCCAGCATTTT.

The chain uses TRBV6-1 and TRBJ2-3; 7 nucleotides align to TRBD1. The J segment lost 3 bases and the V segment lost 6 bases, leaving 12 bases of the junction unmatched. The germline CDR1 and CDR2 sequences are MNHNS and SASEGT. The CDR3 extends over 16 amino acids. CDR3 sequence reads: CASSETGAFRTDTQYF. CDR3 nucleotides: TGTGCCAGCAGCGAAACAGGGGCCTTCAGGACAGATACGCAGTATTTT.

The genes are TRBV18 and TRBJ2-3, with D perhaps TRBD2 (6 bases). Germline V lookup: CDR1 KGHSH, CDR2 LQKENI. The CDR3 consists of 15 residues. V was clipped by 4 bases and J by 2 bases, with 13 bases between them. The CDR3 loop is CASSREAGPTDTQYF. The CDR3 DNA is TGTGCCAGCTCACGGGAAGCGGGCCCCACAGATACGCAGTATTTT.

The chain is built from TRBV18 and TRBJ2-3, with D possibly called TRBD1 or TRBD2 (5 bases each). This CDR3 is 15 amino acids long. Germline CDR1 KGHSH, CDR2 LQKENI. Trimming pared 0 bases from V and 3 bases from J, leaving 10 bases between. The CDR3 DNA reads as TGTGCCAGCTCACCACCTGGCTGGGGGACAGATACGCAGTATTTT. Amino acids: CASSPPGWGTDTQYF.

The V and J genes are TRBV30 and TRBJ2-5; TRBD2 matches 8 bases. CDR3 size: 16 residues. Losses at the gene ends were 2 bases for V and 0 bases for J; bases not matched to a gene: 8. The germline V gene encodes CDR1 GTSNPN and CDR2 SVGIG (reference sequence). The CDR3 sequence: CAWSPKRGQNQETQYF. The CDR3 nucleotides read TGTGCCTGGAGTCCTAAGCGGGGGCAAAACCAAGAGACCCAGTACTTC.

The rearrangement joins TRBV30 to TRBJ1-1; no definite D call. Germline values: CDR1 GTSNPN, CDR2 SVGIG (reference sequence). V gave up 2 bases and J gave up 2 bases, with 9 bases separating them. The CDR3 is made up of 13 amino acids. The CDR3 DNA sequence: TGTGCCTGGAGTATGGGATCAAACACTGAAGCTTTCTTT. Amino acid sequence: CAWSMGSNTEAFF.